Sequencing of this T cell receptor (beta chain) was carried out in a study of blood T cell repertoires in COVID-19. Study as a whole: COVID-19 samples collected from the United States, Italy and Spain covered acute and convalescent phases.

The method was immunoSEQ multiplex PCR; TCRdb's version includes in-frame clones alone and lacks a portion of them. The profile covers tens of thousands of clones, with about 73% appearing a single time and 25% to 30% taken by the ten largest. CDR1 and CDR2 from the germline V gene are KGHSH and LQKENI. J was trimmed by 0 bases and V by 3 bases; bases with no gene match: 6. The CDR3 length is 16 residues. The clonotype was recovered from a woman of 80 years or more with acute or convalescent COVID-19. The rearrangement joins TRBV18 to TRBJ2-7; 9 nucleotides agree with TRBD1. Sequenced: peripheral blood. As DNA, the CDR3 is TGTGCCAGCTCACCTAGGGGGGACAGGGACTCCTACGAGCAGTACTTC. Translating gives CASSPRGDRDSYEQYF. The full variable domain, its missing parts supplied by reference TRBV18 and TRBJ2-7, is NAGVMQNPRHLVRRRGQEARLRCSPMKGHSHVYWYRQLPEEGLKFMVYLQKENIIDESGMPKERFSAEFPKEGPSILRIQQVVRGDSAAYFCASSPRGDRDSYEQYFGPGTRLTVT.